A single sample is the source of the 18 T cell receptor beta chains below, sequenced in a study of shared clonotypes between healthy human individuals. Clones were sequenced by immunoSEQ multiplex PCR, and TCRdb holds only the in-frame ones, with some missing. The sample has approximately 500,000 clones, over 75% seen once; the top ten hold approximately 12%. Material: PBMCs. These receptors all come from a woman aged 35 to 49 in good health. Some clones in this sample may be carry-over from other donors' samples.

The V gene is TRBV6-6, the J gene TRBJ1-2; D is perhaps TRBD1 (6 bases). In germline, CDR1 is MNHNY, CDR2 SVGAGI (reference sequence). Trimming took off 6 bases at V and 4 bases at J, with 12 bases between the two ends. This CDR3 has 13 amino acids. The CDR3 nucleotides are TGTGCCAGCAGGTCAGGGGCGGGCTATGGCTACACCTTC. It yields the protein CASRSGAGYGYTF.

CDR3 protein: CASSIGQGTAYTGELFF. DNA for the CDR3: TGTGCCAGTAGTATAGGGCAGGGGACGGCCTACACCGGGGAGCTGTTTTTT. This chain joins TRBV19 and TRBJ2-2; perhaps TRBD1 as D (6 bases). The CDR3 contains 17 residues. Germline CDR1 is LNHDA and CDR2 is SQIVND (reference sequence). The V end was cut by 1 base, the J end by 3 bases, with 15 bases between.

As regards this clone: The same CDR3 arises from other DNA sequences in this sample as well. The chain employs TRBV7-3 and TRBJ1-5; D remains ambiguous. Germline V gene sequence: CDR1 SGHTA, CDR2 FQGTGA. Trimming took off 0 bases at V and 2 bases at J, with 2 bases between the two ends. The CDR3 sequence is 13 residues long. The CDR3 loop reads CASSLTGNQPQHF. DNA of the CDR3: TGTGCCAGCAGCTTAACCGGCAATCAGCCCCAGCATTTT. Supplemented by reference TRBV7-3 and TRBJ1-5, the full variable domain reads GAGVSQTPSNKVTEKGKYVELRCDPISGHTALYWYRQSLGQGPEFLIYFQGTGAADDSGLPNDRFFAVRPEGSVSTLKIQRTERGDSAVYLCASSLTGNQPQHFGDGTRLSIL.

About this clone: At the DNA level, this CDR3 is encoded by other sequences in the same sample as well. The gene calls are TRBV5-1 and TRBJ1-2; D ambiguous. Germline CDR1 SGHRS, CDR2 YFSETQ. This CDR3 has 14 amino acids. The V gene lost 4 bases and the J gene lost 1 base, with 11 bases spanning the gap. The CDR3 spells CASSPDSRNYGYTF. Written as DNA, the CDR3 is TGCGCCAGCAGCCCGGACTCGCGTAACTATGGCTACACCTTC.

This clone has only one observation. V usage is TRBV25-1 and J usage is TRBJ2-7; 8 nucleotides match TRBD2. CDR3 size: 15 residues. The V gene end was trimmed by 4 bases and the J gene end by 7 bases; junction bases not matched to a gene: 12. Germline values: CDR1 MGHDK, CDR2 SYGVNS. CDR3 sequence: CASSAGTSSFGEQYF. CDR3 DNA sequence: TGTGCCAGCAGTGCCGGGACTAGTTCCTTCGGGGAGCAGTACTTC.

The chain is built from TRBV2 and TRBJ2-3, with D possibly being TRBD2 (6 bases). Trimming left V 7 bases short and J 4 bases short, with 18 bases between. This CDR3 spans 15 amino acids. Germline V lookup: CDR1 SNHLY, CDR2 FYNNEI. This CDR3 reads CASIKAPGAPDTQYF. The CDR3 bases are TGTGCCAGCATTAAGGCTCCGGGAGCCCCAGATACGCAGTATTTT.

This CDR3 reads CASSPRGGQGKTQYF. CDR3 nucleotide sequence: TGTGCCAGTAGTCCCCGTGGGGGACAGGGAAAGACCCAGTACTTC. The chain employs TRBV19 and TRBJ2-5, with TRBD1 identical over 9 bases. Germline V gives CDR1 LNHDA, CDR2 SQIVND (reference sequence). This CDR3 is 15 amino acids long. Germline trimming cut 5 bases from V and 6 bases from J; bases unmatched to any gene: 10.

The rearrangement joins TRBV2 to TRBJ2-1; 10 positions agree with TRBD2. V shed 2 bases and J 9 bases; nucleotides not matched to a gene: 10. The length of the CDR3 is 16 residues. Germline CDR1 is SNHLY and CDR2 is FYNNEI. The CDR3 region has the DNA TGTGCCAGCAGTGAAAGGGGGCTAGCGGGAGTCGGTGAGCAGTTCTTC. Its translation: CASSERGLAGVGEQFF.

V is TRBV6-6 and J is TRBJ1-5; D is undetermined. V was trimmed by 5 bases and J by 3 bases, leaving 11 bases between them. Germline loops: CDR1 MNHNY, CDR2 SVGAGI (reference sequence). This CDR3 comprises 14 residues. The CDR3 here is CASSLTGDNQPQHF. CDR3 coding DNA: TGTGCCAGCAGTCTCACCGGGGACAATCAGCCCCAGCATTTT.

The rearrangement links TRBV7-2 to TRBJ2-1, with 8 bases fitting TRBD1. The CDR3 covers 15 residues. The J segment lost 2 bases and the V segment lost 4 bases, leaving 4 bases of the junction unmatched. CDR1 and CDR2 from the germline V gene are SGHTA and FQGNSA. The CDR3 spells CASSYTTGAYNEQFF. For the CDR3, the DNA is TGTGCCAGCAGCTATACGACAGGGGCCTACAATGAGCAGTTCTTC.

The chain joins TRBV13 to TRBJ2-7; 11 bases are a match to TRBD1. This CDR3 has 14 amino acids. CDR1 and CDR2 (germline): PRHDT, FYEKMQ (reference sequence). J was trimmed by 9 bases and V by 5 bases; bases with no gene match: 9. Here the CDR3 DNA reads TGTGCCAGCAGCCGGGGACAGGGGGGATTTAGGCAGTACTTC. Translated: CASSRGQGGFRQYF.

The CDR3 sequence: CASSPGLLNYNEQFF. The CDR3 DNA sequence: TGCGCCAGCAGCCCCGGACTACTCAACTACAATGAGCAGTTCTTC. This sequence joins TRBV4-3 and TRBJ2-1; TRBD2 might be the D (6 bases). The CDR3 has 15 residues. Germline-derived CDR1 and CDR2 are LGHNA and YSLEER. The V end was cut by 4 bases, the J end by 3 bases, with 13 bases between.

This clone was found once. The chain uses TRBV25-1 and TRBJ2-1; 10 nucleotides align to TRBD2. This CDR3 spans 15 amino acids. With 8 bases clipped from V and 9 bases from J, the junction kept 13 bases outside the gene matches. In germline, CDR1 is MGHDK, CDR2 SYGVNS. CDR3 in DNA: TGTGCCAGCGCCCCAGGGGCTAGCGGGAGTAGTGAGCAGTTCTTC. Translating it yields CASAPGASGSSEQFF.

The chain joins TRBV10-2 to TRBJ1-6; D is uncertain. This CDR3 has 13 amino acids. The ends were cut back, 6 bases at V and 6 bases at J, with 9 bases in the middle. Germline V gene lookup returns CDR1 WSHSY and CDR2 SAAADI. CDR3 in amino acids: CASRHESNSPLHF. The DNA for the CDR3 is TGCGCCAGCAGGCATGAGTCTAATTCACCCCTCCACTTT.

V gene TRBV7-2 combines with J gene TRBJ1-5, with TRBD1 matching over 9 bases. The CDR3 spans 16 residues. Per germline, CDR1 SGHTA and CDR2 FQGNSA. J was trimmed by 2 bases and V by 5 bases; bases with no gene match: 7. The CDR3 here is CASSTSRTGGNQPQHF. DNA for the CDR3: TGTGCCAGCAGCACTAGCCGGACAGGGGGCAATCAGCCCCAGCATTTT.

The rearrangement joins TRBV6-5 to TRBJ2-3, with a possible D match to TRBD2 (6 bases). Germline V gene data show CDR1 as MNHEY and CDR2 as SVGAGI. The CDR3 is made up of 12 amino acids. V lost 6 bases and J lost 8, with 12 bases in between. The CDR3 region is CASRRLGATQYF. The CDR3 coding sequence is TGTGCCAGCAGGAGACTAGGCGCTACGCAGTATTTT.

The chain couples TRBV6-1 to TRBJ2-3; 9 nucleotides match TRBD2. CDR1 and CDR2 from the germline V gene are MNHNS and SASEGT. Germline trimming cut 7 bases from V and 4 bases from J; bases unmatched to any gene: 9. The CDR3 consists of 15 residues. DNA for the CDR3: TGTGCCAGCACCCAGGGACTAGCAGTTGCAGATACGCAGTATTTT. Its protein product is CASTQGLAVADTQYF.

This clone has only a few counts. The chain uses TRBV29-1 and TRBJ2-2; D could derive from TRBD1 or TRBD2 (7 bases each). The CDR3 covers 13 residues. V lost 3 bases, J lost 6 bases, and 11 bases lay in between. Germline lookup yields CDR1 SQVTM and CDR2 ANQGSEA. The CDR3 DNA follows: TGCAGCGTTGAGGCAGGGGGGGCCGGGGAGCTGTTTTTT. Its protein product is CSVEAGGAGELFF.